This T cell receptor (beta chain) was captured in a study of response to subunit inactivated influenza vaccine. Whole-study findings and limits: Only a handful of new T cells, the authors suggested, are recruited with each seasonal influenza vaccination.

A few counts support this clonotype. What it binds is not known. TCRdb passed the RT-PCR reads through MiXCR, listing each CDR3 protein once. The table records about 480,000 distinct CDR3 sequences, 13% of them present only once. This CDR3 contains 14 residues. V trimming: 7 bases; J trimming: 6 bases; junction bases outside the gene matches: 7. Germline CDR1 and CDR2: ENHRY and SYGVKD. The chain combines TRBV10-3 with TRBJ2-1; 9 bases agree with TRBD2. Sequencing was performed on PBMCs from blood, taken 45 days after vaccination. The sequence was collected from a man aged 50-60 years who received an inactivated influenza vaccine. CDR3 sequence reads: CAITPSGNSNEQFF. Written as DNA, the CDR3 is TGTGCCATCACACCTAGCGGGAATTCCAATGAGCAGTTCTTC.